This T cell receptor beta chain originates from a study of early T cells in non-severe SARS-CoV-2 infection. This clonotype was seen more than once but under ten times. Using its own MiXCR run on the 5' RACE reads, TCRdb lists one record per CDR3 protein. The table includes roughly 38,000 distinct CDR3 sequences, approximately 5.8% detected once. Trimming left V 7 bases short and J 0 bases short, with 10 bases between. The CDR3 is 15 amino acids. The specimen sequenced was whole blood. This clonotype originated in an adult who was a healthcare worker with PCR-confirmed SARS-CoV-2 infection or an uninfected control (not recorded which). The chain employs TRBV12-3 or TRBV12-4 and TRBJ2-6; D remains unclear. Here the CDR3 reads CASTRPSSGANVLTF. The CDR3 bases are TGTGCCAGCACGCGTCCGAGCTCTGGGGCCAACGTCCTGACTTTC.